A selection of T cell receptor beta chains follows, all from one sample in a study of response to subunit inactivated influenza vaccine. One entry per CDR3 protein, called by TCRdb with MiXCR from the RT-PCR reads. Altogether about 700,000 distinct CDR3 sequences are present, over 11% being singletons, with the ten largest covering 6% to 7%. The sequencing here drew on PBMCs from blood, taken 14 to 15 days before vaccination. The receptor source for this set is a man in his fifties or sixties who received an inactivated influenza vaccine. CDR3s include the opening cysteine and the closing phenylalanine or tryptophan. A D gene is named only where the DNA matches it firmly. Clone size, where shown, is once, few, many, or a class for clones that have expanded.

d_gene	abundance	v_gene	j_gene	CDR3aa	CDR3nt
.	.	TRBV28	TRBJ1-2	CASLGTNYGYTF	TGTGCCAGCCTAGGGACAAACTATGGCTACACCTTC
.	many	TRBV6-2/TRBV6-3	TRBJ1-5	CASSYRQASNQPQHF	TGTGCCAGCAGTTACCGACAGGCAAGCAATCAGCCCCAGCATTTT
TRBD1	.	TRBV24-1	TRBJ2-5	CATSDGQDDQETQYF	TGTGCCACCAGTGATGGACAGGATGACCAAGAGACCCAGTACTTC
TRBD2	.	TRBV30	TRBJ2-3	CAGRLALDTQYF	TGTGCCGGAAGACTAGCCTTAGATACGCAGTATTTT
TRBD2	.	TRBV29-1	TRBJ2-5	CSVEARLAGGSGTQYF	TGCAGCGTTGAAGCTCGACTAGCGGGAGGGTCAGGGACCCAGTACTTC
.	.	TRBV5-1	TRBJ1-1	CASRTASDTEAFF	TGCGCCAGCAGAACCGCCAGCGACACTGAAGCTTTCTTT
.	many	TRBV5-1	TRBJ2-1	CASQVSPSSYNEQFF	TGCGCCAGCCAGGTGAGCCCTAGCTCCTACAATGAGCAGTTCTTC
TRBD1	.	TRBV6-2/TRBV6-3	TRBJ1-2	CASGTGPYGYTF	TGTGCCAGCGGGACAGGCCCCTATGGCTACACCTTC
.	many	TRBV5-1	TRBJ2-3	CASSLDGLPDTQYF	TGCGCCAGCAGCTTGGACGGGTTACCAGATACGCAGTATTTT
.	few	TRBV18	TRBJ1-1	CASSPTEESEAFF	TGTGCCAGCTCACCCACCGAGGAGTCTGAAGCTTTCTTT
.	.	TRBV7-2	TRBJ2-1	CASSSRGGGFTYNEQFF	TGTGCCAGCAGCTCCCGAGGGGGGGGGTTCACCTACAATGAGCAGTTCTTC
.	few	TRBV12-3/TRBV12-4	TRBJ1-2	CASSLDLNYGYTF	TGTGCCAGCAGTTTAGACTTGAACTATGGCTACACCTTC
.	many	TRBV29-1	TRBJ2-5	CSAEEQLGTQYF	TGCAGCGCCGAGGAACAGCTTGGGACCCAGTACTTC
.	.	TRBV29-1	TRBJ2-5	CSVGRVQETQYF	TGCAGCGTCGGAAGGGTGCAAGAGACCCAGTACTTC
TRBD1	.	TRBV6-6	TRBJ1-1	CASSAGTGGAFF	TGTGCCAGCAGCGCCGGGACAGGGGGAGCTTTCTTT
TRBD1	few	TRBV5-1	TRBJ2-5	CASSSGTGDQETQYF	TGCGCCAGCAGCTCCGGGACAGGGGATCAAGAGACCCAGTACTTC
.	few	TRBV20-1	TRBJ1-5	CSAREVGGQRPQHF	TGCAGTGCTAGAGAGGTGGGGGGGCAGAGGCCCCAGCATTTT
TRBD1	many	TRBV7-9	TRBJ2-7	CASSWHRDRGYEQYF	TGTGCCAGCAGCTGGCACCGGGACAGGGGTTACGAGCAGTACTTC
.	.	TRBV7-2	TRBJ1-1	CASSLALGGRTEAFF	TGTGCCAGCAGCTTAGCGCTGGGGGGACGGACTGAAGCTTTCTTT
TRBD2	.	TRBV5-1	TRBJ2-5	CASSQLQREWETQYF	TGCGCCAGCAGCCAGCTGCAGCGGGAATGGGAGACCCAGTACTTC
.	few	TRBV10-3	TRBJ2-5	CAIRVEETQYF	TGTGCCATCAGGGTTGAAGAGACCCAGTACTTC
TRBD1	few	TRBV29-1	TRBJ2-1	CSGRQGVGFEQFF	TGCAGCGGAAGACAGGGGGTAGGGTTTGAGCAGTTCTTC
.	.	TRBV15	TRBJ2-1	CATRLGGVGNEQFF	TGTGCCACCAGATTGGGAGGAGTGGGCAATGAGCAGTTCTTC
TRBD1	few	TRBV6-5	TRBJ2-7	CASSYRGQVVNEQYF	TGTGCCAGCAGTTACAGGGGGCAGGTGGTGAACGAGCAGTACTTC
TRBD1	.	TRBV30	TRBJ2-3	CAWSKGASTDTQYF	TGTGCCTGGAGTAAGGGGGCTAGCACAGATACGCAGTATTTT
TRBD1	many	TRBV2	TRBJ2-1	CASRGQGNEQFF	TGTGCCAGCAGGGGACAGGGGAATGAGCAGTTCTTC
TRBD1	few	TRBV4-1	TRBJ2-1	CASSQTTGGNEQFF	TGCGCCAGCAGCCAGACCACAGGGGGTAATGAGCAGTTCTTC
TRBD2	few	TRBV9	TRBJ2-7	CASSPSSGGNSYEQYF	TGTGCCAGCAGCCCCAGTAGCGGGGGAAACTCCTACGAGCAGTACTTC
TRBD2	.	TRBV9	TRBJ2-2	CASSAGDGRESGELFF	TGTGCCAGCAGCGCGGGGGACGGGAGGGAGAGCGGGGAGCTGTTTTTT
.	.	TRBV12-3/TRBV12-4	TRBJ2-3	CASSEWGTDTQYF	TGTGCCAGCAGTGAGTGGGGCACAGATACGCAGTATTTT
.	few	TRBV7-2	TRBJ2-2	CASSWSRSGELFF	TGTGCCAGCAGCTGGAGCCGATCCGGGGAGCTGTTTTTT
TRBD1	few	TRBV5-1	TRBJ2-2	CASSTQGAPFSGELFF	TGCGCCAGCAGCACCCAGGGGGCCCCTTTCTCCGGGGAGCTGTTTTTT
.	many	TRBV7-2	TRBJ2-1	CASSPQAGTFSNEQFF	TGTGCCAGCAGCCCACAGGCTGGGACATTTTCGAATGAGCAGTTCTTC
.	.	TRBV3-1	TRBJ2-7	CASSQASGGTSYEQYF	TGTGCCAGCAGCCAAGCTTCAGGGGGGACGTCCTACGAGCAGTACTTC
.	.	TRBV10-3	TRBJ2-7	CAISEPGLNLYEQYF	TGTGCCATCAGTGAGCCGGGACTCAACCTTTACGAGCAGTACTTC
.	many	TRBV12-3/TRBV12-4	TRBJ1-1	CASSSRQTEAFF	TGTGCCAGCAGTTCTCGGCAGACTGAAGCTTTCTTT
.	.	TRBV4-1	TRBJ1-3	CASSQDHGTSSGNTIYF	TGCGCCAGCAGCCAAGATCACGGGACATCCTCTGGAAACACCATATATTTT
.	.	TRBV6-5	TRBJ2-5	CASSYSPQGSDQTQYF	TGTGCCAGCAGTTACTCACCGCAGGGGTCTGATCAGACCCAGTACTTC
.	.	TRBV4-3	TRBJ2-1	CASSPVAAAIYNEQFF	TGCGCCAGCAGCCCGGTAGCAGCGGCAATCTACAATGAGCAGTTCTTC
.	many	TRBV4-1	TRBJ1-3	CASRVSRQEHVRNTIYF	TGCGCCAGCAGAGTGTCGAGGCAGGAACATGTAAGGAACACCATATATTTT
TRBD2	.	TRBV13	TRBJ2-1	CASSFSRSLGLAGISSYNEQFF	TGTGCCAGCAGCTTTTCACGTAGTCTAGGACTAGCGGGGATAAGCTCCTACAATGAGCAGTTCTTC